This T cell receptor beta chain was profiled in a study of blood T cell repertoires in COVID-19. In the authors' methods: Estimation of nucleated cell counts relied on the amplification of reference gene primers. The protocol was immunoSEQ multiplex PCR, while the TCRdb copy is restricted to in-frame clones and leaves out a portion. That table supplies the V and J calls and clone size; D and trimming were determined from the DNA. The repertoire holds tens of thousands of clones, with 65% to 80% as singletons. Germline lookup yields CDR1 SGHNT and CDR2 YENEEA. V shed 5 bases and J shed 2 bases, with 25 bases lying between them. The CDR3 covers 19 residues.

This TCR derives from a man between 65 and 85 years old with active or convalescent COVID-19. What was sequenced was peripheral blood. The V call is TRBV11-3, the J call TRBJ1-5; TRBD1 might be the D (5 bases). The CDR3, as DNA: TGTGCCAGCAGCCAGGTACCGGTAGGGGTTGTGGTGCGCAATCAGCCCCAGCATTTT. It yields the protein CASSQVPVGVVVRNQPQHF.